This TCR beta chain was found in a study of shared clonotypes between healthy human individuals. Study-wide results and caveats: In having few donors, the study represented limited genetic and exposure-history diversity.

The V gene's germline CDR1 is MNHNY and CDR2 SVGAGI (reference sequence). V was clipped by 8 bases and J by 2 bases, with 9 bases between them. CDR3 length: 13 amino acids. Note on this clone: What it binds is not known.

Deep-level assay runs were performed. Once extracted for a subset, genomic DNA was divided evenly among several immunoSEQ plates. Only in-frame clones appear in the TCRdb table, and some are missing; sequencing was by immunoSEQ multiplex PCR. The data show 400,000 to 600,000 clones, with over 75% seen just once and under 15% held by the top ten. Each donor was a Caucasian adult residing in Nashville, Tennessee. Sequencing used PBMCs. The receptor was derived from a woman aged 40 to 50 in good health. Some clones in this sample may be carry-over from other donors' samples. The rearrangement joins TRBV6-6 to TRBJ2-2; D perhaps matches TRBD1 (6 bases). The CDR3 DNA is TGTGCCAGCGGGGGACACAACACCGGGGAGCTGTTTTTT. Translation gives CASGGHNTGELFF.